The entry below describes one T cell receptor (beta chain). The antigen remains unidentified. This entry comes from a study of blood T cells in healthy people across ages. General study results and limits: Aged donors had fewer naive CD4+ cells and lower diversity than long-lived donors.

Primed by a sample-barcoded 5' primer and a J-beta primer mix, a second PCR proceeded for about 7 to 11 cycles. Any given sample supplied a minimum of 2.5 million CDR3-containing paired-end reads. TCRdb re-called the 5' RACE reads with MiXCR, one entry per CDR3 protein. Of roughly 1.4 million distinct CDR3 sequences in the sample, approximately 59% were seen once. The receptor comes from a man between 18 and 29 years old in good health. Sequencing was performed on blood.

Written as DNA, the CDR3 is TGCAGCGTTGAAGACCGGGACCACGTTAATTCACCCCTCCACTTT. Translation gives CSVEDRDHVNSPLHF. The chain couples TRBV29-1 to TRBJ1-6, with D perhaps matching TRBD1 (5 bases). Trimming removed 0 bases at V and 6 bases at J, with 12 bases between. Per germline, CDR1 SQVTM and CDR2 ANQGSEA. The CDR3 consists of 15 residues.